This TCR beta chain was observed in a study of T cell responses to AZD1222 COVID-19 vaccine. Study as a whole: Second doses that came at about 4 or about 12 weeks were put together. Overall study results and limits: Reportedly, nearly half the spike-specific TCRs target unmutated variant regions.

V was clipped by 6 bases and J by 2 bases, with 13 bases between them. The CDR3 extends over 14 amino acids. CDR1 MDHEN and CDR2 SYDVKM come from the germline V gene. This clone occurred a few times. What it recognizes is unknown. Sequenced by immunoSEQ multiplex PCR; TCRdb stores in-frame clones only, minus some. Of about 160,000 clones listed, 85% to 90% were seen once; the top ten hold less than 6.5%. The chain joins TRBV28 to TRBJ1-1; D is unresolved. This TCR was recovered from an adult in good health. The sequencing used peripheral blood, collected on day 0 of AZD1222 vaccination. The CDR3 reads CASSLLLDNTEAFF. The CDR3 nucleotides read TGTGCCAGCAGCCTACTCTTAGACAACACTGAAGCTTTCTTT.